This TCR beta chain was retrieved from a study of T-cell reconstitution after alpha-beta-depleted transplantation in children. CDR1 SGHAT and CDR2 FQNNGV come from the germline V gene. This CDR3 has 14 amino acids. The V end lost 5 bases, the J end lost 2 bases, and 10 bases lay between the germline ends. Unique molecular identifiers featured in how the TCRbeta library was prepared. Each CDR3 protein gets one entry after TCRdb re-called the PCR reads with MiXCR. The sample yields about 420,000 distinct CDR3 sequences, under 13% seen once. The chain links TRBV11-2 to TRBJ2-4, with D unresolved. This specimen consisted of PBMCs from the stem cell graft donor, obtained from the stem cell graft. This TCR came from a human donor who donated a stem cell graft to a child with acute myeloid leukemia. This CDR3 is CASSPSGSKNIQYF. The CDR3 DNA reads TGTGCCAGCAGCCCGTCTGGGTCCAAAAACATTCAGTACTTC.